These 5 T cell receptor beta chains share one sample of origin, sequenced in a study of shared T cell receptors in the human thymus. Generated by immunoSEQ multiplex PCR, the TCRdb table keeps only in-frame clones and is missing some. This sample yields hundreds of thousands of clones, of which over 90% are seen a single time; roughly 0.02% belongs to the top ten. The material sequenced was thymocytes. The receptor set was obtained from a human donor.

This chain links TRBV25-1 with TRBJ2-1; perhaps TRBD1 as D (6 bases). CDR3 size: 15 residues. V lost 2 bases and J lost 5, with 13 bases in between. Germline values: CDR1 MGHDK, CDR2 SYGVNS. This CDR3 reads CASSEKGRGNNEQFF. Written as DNA, the CDR3 is TGTGCCAGCAGTGAAAAGGGCAGGGGCAACAATGAGCAGTTCTTC.

The V and J genes are TRBV5-4 and TRBJ1-2, with D unresolved. The V gene's germline CDR1 is SGHNT and CDR2 YYREEE (reference sequence). V was trimmed by 4 bases and J by 4 bases, leaving 14 bases between them. The length of the CDR3 is 14 residues. The CDR3 DNA reads as TGTGCCAGCAGCGTCCCGCAGGCTAGCTATGGCTACACCTTC. Residues: CASSVPQASYGYTF.

J is TRBJ2-2 and V is TRBV28, with D maybe TRBD1 (5 bases). Germline CDR1 reads MDHEN; CDR2 reads SYDVKM. V dropped 5 bases and J dropped 3 bases, with 19 bases sitting between them. The CDR3 consists of 17 residues. The CDR3 DNA follows: TGTGCCAGCAGTCAACCTACTATCACAGGTTACACCGGGGAGCTGTTTTTT. Protein product: CASSQPTITGYTGELFF.

The chain uses TRBV11-2 and TRBJ1-4; TRBD1 is a possible D gene (6 bases). Trimming pared 3 bases from V and 13 bases from J, leaving 30 bases between. This CDR3 is built from 18 residues. Germline CDR1 is SGHAT and CDR2 is FQNNGV. The CDR3 protein is CASSLSPAGGTPINRLFF. The CDR3, as DNA: TGTGCCAGCAGCTTGAGCCCGGCGGGAGGGACACCTATTAATAGACTGTTTTTT.

V usage is TRBV11-2 and J usage is TRBJ2-3; weak D call: TRBD2 (5 bases). Germline CDR1 and CDR2: SGHAT and FQNNGV. V lost 0 bases, J lost 11 bases, and 12 bases lay in between. The CDR3 runs 13 residues. The chain's CDR3 is CASSLDASRGQYF. The CDR3 coding sequence is TGTGCCAGCAGCTTAGATGCGTCTCGGGGGCAGTATTTT.